Detailed here is one T cell receptor beta chain. Its specificity is unknown. CDR3 length equals 16 residues. CDR1 is MNHEY and CDR2 is SMNVEV in the germline V gene (reference sequence). Trimming took 6 bases from V and 0 from J; bases not matched to a gene: 8. TCRdb recomputed calls from the reads with MiXCR, one row per CDR3 protein. The sample includes hundreds of thousands of distinct CDR3 sequences, around a third of them seen just once. This entry is derived from a study of T cell repertoires in cytomegalovirus infection. Background on the study: HLA-C-restricted CMV epitopes, recently identified, and well-studied HLA-B-restricted ones were used by the study.

Study-level findings and limits: Summed frequency of public TCR beta families distinguished CMV carriers with the relevant HLA. Clonotypes of TCR beta that were HLA-C-restricted and CMV-specific dominated the ex vivo response.

The sequence was obtained from a human donor in good health (CMV status not recorded). Some clones in this sample may be carry-over from other donors' samples. This chain joins TRBV27 and TRBJ2-1, with TRBD2 matching 7 bases. Sequencing was performed on cultured PBMCs, taken from culture after CMV antigen stimulation. In DNA form, the CDR3 reads TGTGCCAGCAGCTCGGGACTACCTCGCTCCTACAATGAGCAGTTCTTC. Translated: CASSSGLPRSYNEQFF.